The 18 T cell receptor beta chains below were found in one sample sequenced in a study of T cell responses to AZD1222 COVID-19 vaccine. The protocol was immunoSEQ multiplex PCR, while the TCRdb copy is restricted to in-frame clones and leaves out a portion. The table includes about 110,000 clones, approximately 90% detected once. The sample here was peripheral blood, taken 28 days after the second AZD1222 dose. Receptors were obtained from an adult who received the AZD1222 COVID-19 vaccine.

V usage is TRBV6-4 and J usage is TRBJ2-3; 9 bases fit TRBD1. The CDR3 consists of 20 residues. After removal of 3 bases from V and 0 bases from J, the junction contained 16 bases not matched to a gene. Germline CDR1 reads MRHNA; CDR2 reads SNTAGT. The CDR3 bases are TGTGCCAGCAGTGAGCCAAAGCCGGGACAGGGTGAACCTAGCACAGATACGCAGTATTTT. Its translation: CASSEPKPGQGEPSTDTQYF.

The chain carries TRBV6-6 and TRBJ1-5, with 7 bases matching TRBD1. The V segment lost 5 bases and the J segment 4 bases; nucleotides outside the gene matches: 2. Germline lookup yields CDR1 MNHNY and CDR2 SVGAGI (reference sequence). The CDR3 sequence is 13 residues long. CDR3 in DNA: TGTGCCAGCAGTGGGACAGAGAATCAGCCCCAGCATTTT. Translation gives CASSGTENQPQHF.

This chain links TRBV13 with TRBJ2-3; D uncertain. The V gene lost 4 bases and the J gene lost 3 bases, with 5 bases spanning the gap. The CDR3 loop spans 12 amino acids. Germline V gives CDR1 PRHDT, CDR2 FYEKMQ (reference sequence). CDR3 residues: CASSSLTDTQYF. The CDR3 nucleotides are TGTGCCAGCAGCTCACTAACAGATACGCAGTATTTT.

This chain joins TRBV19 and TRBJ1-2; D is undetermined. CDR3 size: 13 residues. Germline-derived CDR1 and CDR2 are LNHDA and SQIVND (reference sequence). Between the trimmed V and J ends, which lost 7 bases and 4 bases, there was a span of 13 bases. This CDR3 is CASTSDGFYGYTF. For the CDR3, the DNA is TGTGCCAGTACCTCGGACGGCTTCTATGGCTACACCTTC.

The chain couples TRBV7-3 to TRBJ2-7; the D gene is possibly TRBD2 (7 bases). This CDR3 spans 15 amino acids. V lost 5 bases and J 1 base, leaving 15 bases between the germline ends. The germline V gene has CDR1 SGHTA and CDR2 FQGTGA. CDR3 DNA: TGTGCCAGCAGCCCTTCGGGGGGCGATTCCTACGAGCAGTACTTC. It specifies CASSPSGGDSYEQYF.

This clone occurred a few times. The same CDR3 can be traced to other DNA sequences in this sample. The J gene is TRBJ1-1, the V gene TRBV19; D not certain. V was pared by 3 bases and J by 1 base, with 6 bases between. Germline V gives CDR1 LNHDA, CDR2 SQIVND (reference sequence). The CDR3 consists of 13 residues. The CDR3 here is CASSINTNTEAFF. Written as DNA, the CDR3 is TGTGCCAGTAGTATTAACACGAACACTGAAGCTTTCTTT.

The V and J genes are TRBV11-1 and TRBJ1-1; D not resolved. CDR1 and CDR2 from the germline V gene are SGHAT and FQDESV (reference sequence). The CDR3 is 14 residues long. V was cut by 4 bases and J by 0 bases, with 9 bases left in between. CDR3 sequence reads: CASSYGVMNTEAFF. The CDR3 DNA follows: TGTGCCAGCAGCTACGGAGTCATGAACACTGAAGCTTTCTTT.

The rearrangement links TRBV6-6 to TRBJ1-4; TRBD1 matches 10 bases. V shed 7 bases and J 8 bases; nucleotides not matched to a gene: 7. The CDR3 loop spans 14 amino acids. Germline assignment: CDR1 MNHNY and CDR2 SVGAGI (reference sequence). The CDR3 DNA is TGTGCCAGCATACCCGGGACAGGGGACGAAAAACTGTTTTTT. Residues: CASIPGTGDEKLFF.

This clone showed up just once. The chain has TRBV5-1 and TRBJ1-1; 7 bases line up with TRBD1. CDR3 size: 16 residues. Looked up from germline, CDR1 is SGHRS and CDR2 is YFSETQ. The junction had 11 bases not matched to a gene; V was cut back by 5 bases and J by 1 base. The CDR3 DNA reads TGCGCCAGCAGTCTACAGGGGATTGTATCGAACACTGAAGCTTTCTTT. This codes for CASSLQGIVSNTEAFF.

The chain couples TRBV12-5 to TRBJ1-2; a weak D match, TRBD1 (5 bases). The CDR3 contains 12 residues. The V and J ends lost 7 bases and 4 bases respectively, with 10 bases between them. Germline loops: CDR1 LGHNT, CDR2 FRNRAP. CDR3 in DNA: TGTGCTAGTGCCTCGACAGCCTATGGCTACACCTTC. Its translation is CASASTAYGYTF. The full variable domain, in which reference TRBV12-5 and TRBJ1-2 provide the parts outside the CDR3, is DARVTQTPRHKVTEMGQEVTMRCQPILGHNTVFWYRQTMMQGLELLAYFRNRAPLDDSGMPKDRFSAEMPDATLATLKIQPSEPRDSAVYFCASASTAYGYTFGSGTRLTVV.

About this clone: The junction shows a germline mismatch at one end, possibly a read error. Here the CDR3 DNA reads TGTGCCAGCAGTATATCGACAGGGGCCTACAATGAGCAGTTCTTC. Amino acids: CASSISTGAYNEQFF. The genes are TRBV27 and TRBJ2-1; 8 bases align to TRBD1. The germline gives CDR1 MNHEY, CDR2 SMNVEV (reference sequence). The CDR3 loop spans 15 amino acids.

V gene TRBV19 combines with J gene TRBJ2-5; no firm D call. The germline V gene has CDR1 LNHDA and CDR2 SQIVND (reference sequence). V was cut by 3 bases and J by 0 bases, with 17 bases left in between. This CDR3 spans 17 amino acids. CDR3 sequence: CASSIRKENLYQETQYF. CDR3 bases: TGTGCCAGTAGTATTCGTAAGGAGAACTTGTACCAAGAGACCCAGTACTTC.

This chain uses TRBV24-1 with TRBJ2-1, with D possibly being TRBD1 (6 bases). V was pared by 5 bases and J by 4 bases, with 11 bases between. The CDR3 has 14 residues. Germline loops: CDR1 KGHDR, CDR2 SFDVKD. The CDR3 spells CATSGQGSYNEQFF. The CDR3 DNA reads TGTGCCACCAGTGGGCAGGGGTCGTACAATGAGCAGTTCTTC.

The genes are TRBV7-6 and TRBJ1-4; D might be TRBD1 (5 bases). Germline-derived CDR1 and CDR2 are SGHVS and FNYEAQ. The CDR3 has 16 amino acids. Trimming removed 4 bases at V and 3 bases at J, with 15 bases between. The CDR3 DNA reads TGTGCCAGCAGCTCGGGGTTCGGGACTGCTAATGAAAAACTGTTTTTT. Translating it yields CASSSGFGTANEKLFF.

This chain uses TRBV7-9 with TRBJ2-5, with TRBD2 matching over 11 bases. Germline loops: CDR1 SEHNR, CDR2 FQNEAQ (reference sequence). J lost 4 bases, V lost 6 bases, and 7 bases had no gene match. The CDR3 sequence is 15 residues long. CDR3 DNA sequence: TGTGCCAGCAGTTTCGCCGGACTAGCGGGAGAGACCCAGTACTTC. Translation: CASSFAGLAGETQYF.

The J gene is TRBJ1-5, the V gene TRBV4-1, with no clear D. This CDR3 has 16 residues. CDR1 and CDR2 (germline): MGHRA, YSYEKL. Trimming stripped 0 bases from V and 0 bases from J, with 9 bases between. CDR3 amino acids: CASSQEIYSSNQPQHF. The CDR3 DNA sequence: TGCGCCAGCAGCCAAGAAATCTACAGTAGCAATCAGCCCCAGCATTTT.

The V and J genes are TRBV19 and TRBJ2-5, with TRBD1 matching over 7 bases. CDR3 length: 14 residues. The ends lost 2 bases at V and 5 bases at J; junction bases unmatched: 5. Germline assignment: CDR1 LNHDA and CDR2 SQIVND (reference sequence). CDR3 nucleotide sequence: TGTGCCAGTAGTATAAACAGGGGCACGGAGACCCAGTACTTC. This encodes CASSINRGTETQYF.

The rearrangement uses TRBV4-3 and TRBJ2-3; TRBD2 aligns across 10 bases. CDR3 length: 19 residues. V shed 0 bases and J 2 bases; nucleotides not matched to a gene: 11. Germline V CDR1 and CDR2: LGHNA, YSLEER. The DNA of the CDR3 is TGCGCCAGCAGCCAAGATTACCCGCCGGGACTAGCGAACACAGATACGCAGTATTTT. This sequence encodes CASSQDYPPGLANTDTQYF.